What follows is one T cell receptor beta chain and its context. The data are from a study of molecular identifiers for immune sequencing clone quantification. The CDR3 loop spans 20 amino acids. Per the germline V gene, CDR1 is MDHEN and CDR2 is SYDVKM. The V and J ends lost 4 bases and 6 bases, in that order; junction bases with no gene match: 22. In TCRdb, the PCR reads were re-called with MiXCR into one record per CDR3 protein. The table lists some 100,000 distinct CDR3 sequences, roughly a third of them singletons. The J gene is TRBJ2-2, the V gene TRBV28; 8 bases agree with TRBD2. Sequenced: naive CD8+ T cells from blood, with Jurkat cell RNA spiked in. Subset indicated: FACS-sorted CD8+CD4-CCR7+CD45RA+ naive T cells. The source is a human donor in good health. Some libraries in this study had Jurkat cell RNA spiked in. The CDR3 sequence is CASSSTTSVDPPAEAGELFF. The CDR3 nucleotides read TGTGCCAGCAGTTCAACGACTAGCGTCGACCCCCCCGCAGAGGCCGGGGAGCTGTTTTTT.